The subject of this entry is one TCR beta chain. What it binds is unknown. Amplification used primers for 54 TRBV and 13 TRBJ segments. Repertoires were generated with immunoSEQ multiplex PCR, while TCRdb's copy carries only in-frame clones and drops some. The sample records roughly 120,000 clones, about 92% being singletons. V lost 6 bases to trimming and J lost 2 bases; unmatched junction nucleotides: 3. The CDR3 is made up of 15 amino acids. Germline V gene sequence: CDR1 MNHEY, CDR2 SVGAGI. This entry is derived from a study of T cell repertoires and HLA-DP antigens. For the study at large: Transduced HeLa cells presented HLA-DP to CD4+ T cells. Whole-study findings and limits: Against one allele, clones undetected before culture averaged about 34%; against the other, roughly 51%.

Untouched CD4+ T cells were isolated by negative selection, averaging roughly 98% purity. Sequences were obtained from CD4+ T cells from PBMCs. The chain has TRBV6-5 and TRBJ2-3; the match to TRBD2 covers 12 bases. This receptor was identified in a woman between 18 and 29 years old in good health and CMV-seronegative. Here the CDR3 reads CASRWTSGNTDTQYF. CDR3 in DNA: TGTGCCAGCAGGTGGACTAGCGGGAACACAGATACGCAGTATTTT.